This TCR beta chain emerged from a study of cytomegalovirus exposure and HLA in healthy donors. Study-level results: By HLA locus, TCR association rates varied in a later analysis, with DRB1 showing the most and HLA-C the fewest. According to an earlier analysis, most TCR beta V segments yielded productive rearrangements about 90% or about 30% of the time. Fewer than 20,000 TCR beta sequences were associated with HLA alleles at 0.05 false discovery rate in a later analysis.

In its sample, this clone was seen a few times. The antigen remains undetermined. The CDR3 covers 14 residues. CDR1 is MNHNY, CDR2 SVGAGI, per germline (reference sequence). V was shortened by 7 bases and J by 3 bases, with 13 bases between the two germline ends. Vbeta (60) and Jbeta (13) primers were used in the PCR. Repertoires were generated with immunoSEQ multiplex PCR, while TCRdb's copy carries only in-frame clones and drops some. The repertoire holds 150,000 to 200,000 clones, with 65% to 70% as singletons. It was healthy bone marrow donors who served as donors. Sequences were obtained from PBMCs. This chain links TRBV6-6 with TRBJ1-3; TRBD1 is a possible D gene (6 bases). This sequence was found in a man aged 25-45 years in good health and CMV-seropositive. The CDR3 protein is CASIPSGDGNTIYF. CDR3 nucleotides: TGTGCCAGCATCCCCTCAGGGGATGGAAACACCATATATTTT.